Presented here are 26 T cell receptor beta chains from one specimen sequenced in a study of early T cells in non-severe SARS-CoV-2 infection. Using its own MiXCR run on the 5' RACE reads, TCRdb lists one record per CDR3 protein. This table holds 50,000 to 60,000 distinct CDR3 sequences, roughly 8.7% found once. Sequenced material: whole blood, taken at baseline. These receptor sequences come from an adult who was a healthcare worker with PCR-confirmed SARS-CoV-2 infection or an uninfected control (not recorded which).

This clonotype has a count of ten or more. The chain recombines TRBV6-1 with TRBJ2-1; 7 bases match TRBD1. The junction had 8 bases not matched to a gene; V was cut back by 7 bases and J by 8 bases. Per germline, CDR1 MNHNS and CDR2 SASEGT. The CDR3 runs to 13 residues. In DNA, the CDR3 is TGTGCCAGCAATCGACAGGGTGGTCATGAGCAGTTCTTC. Translated: CASNRQGGHEQFF.

This clonotype has more than one count but fewer than ten. V is TRBV3-1 and J is TRBJ2-5; TRBD2 matches at 13 bases. V dropped 1 base and J dropped 1; count of bases not matched to a gene: 6. This CDR3 has 18 amino acids. Looked up from germline, CDR1 is LGHDT and CDR2 is YNNKEL (reference sequence). CDR3 coding DNA: TGTGCCAGCAGCCAAGTACTAGCGGGAGGGCCCTTCCAAGAGACCCAGTACTTC. Translation: CASSQVLAGGPFQETQYF.

The J gene is TRBJ2-7, the V gene TRBV6-6, with D possibly being TRBD1 (5 bases). The CDR3 contains 13 residues. V was shortened by 3 bases and J by 3 bases, with 9 bases between the two germline ends. Germline loops: CDR1 MNHNY, CDR2 SVGAGI (reference sequence). CDR3 sequence reads: CASSYPDSYEQYF. The CDR3 DNA is TGTGCCAGCAGTTATCCCGACAGCTACGAGCAGTACTTC.

In this sample, this clonotype turned up a few times. The CDR3 reads CASSPLNTEAFF. In nucleotides, the CDR3 is TGTGCCAGCAGTCCCTTGAACACTGAAGCTTTCTTT. The chain is built from TRBV28 and TRBJ1-1; D unclear. CDR3 size: 12 residues. V was trimmed by 5 bases and J by 0 bases, leaving 4 bases between them. In germline, CDR1 is MDHEN, CDR2 SYDVKM.

The rearrangement uses TRBV4-1 and TRBJ2-5; 7 nucleotides agree with TRBD2. CDR3 length: 16 residues. J was trimmed by 2 bases and V by 4 bases; bases with no gene match: 10. Germline V gene sequence: CDR1 MGHRA, CDR2 YSYEKL. CDR3 protein: CASSPAGVALQETQYF. As DNA, the CDR3 is TGCGCCAGCAGCCCTGCGGGGGTAGCTTTACAAGAGACCCAGTACTTC.

The chain has TRBV7-9 and TRBJ2-7; TRBD2 matches 12 bases. CDR3 length: 16 amino acids. Germline CDR1 reads SEHNR; CDR2 reads FQNEAQ (reference sequence). J was trimmed by 7 bases and V by 4 bases; bases with no gene match: 11. This CDR3 reads CASSSTSGRIQWEQYF. In nucleotides, the CDR3 is TGTGCCAGCAGCTCGACTAGCGGGAGAATCCAGTGGGAGCAGTACTTC.

V is TRBV18 and J is TRBJ2-5; tentative D call: TRBD2 (6 bases). Trimming left V 3 bases short and J 2 bases short, with 7 bases between. This CDR3 contains 13 residues. The V gene's germline CDR1 is KGHSH and CDR2 LQKENI. CDR3 DNA sequence: TGTGCCAGCTCACCGGGACTGCAAGAGACCCAGTACTTC. Protein sequence: CASSPGLQETQYF.

The genes are TRBV6-1 and TRBJ2-1; D unclear. CDR1 and CDR2 from the germline V gene are MNHNS and SASEGT. CDR3 length: 14 residues. V shed 4 bases and J shed 7 bases, with 14 bases lying between them. In DNA form, the CDR3 reads TGTGCCAGCAGTGGGACGGACGACGTGAATGAGCAGTTCTTC. It is translated as CASSGTDDVNEQFF.

V usage is TRBV11-1 and J usage is TRBJ2-1; a weak D match, TRBD1 (5 bases). V lost 0 bases, J lost 8 bases, and 8 bases lay in between. Germline CDR1 reads SGHAT; CDR2 reads FQDESV (reference sequence). The CDR3 is made up of 13 amino acids. CDR3 region: CASSLARVDEQFF. CDR3 nucleotide sequence: TGTGCCAGCAGCTTAGCCAGGGTAGATGAGCAGTTCTTC.

This clonotype was counted only a few times. The J gene is TRBJ1-4, the V gene TRBV4-2; 11 bases agree with TRBD1. This CDR3 spans 15 amino acids. Trimming took 4 bases from V and 7 from J; bases not matched to a gene: 5. Germline values: CDR1 LGHNA, CDR2 YNFKEQ. For the CDR3, the DNA is TGTGCCAGCAGCCTGGCCGGGACAGGGGGTGAAAAACTGTTTTTT. This sequence encodes CASSLAGTGGEKLFF.

This clonotype was detected many times. V gene TRBV20-1 combines with J gene TRBJ2-3; tentatively, D is TRBD2 (6 bases). CDR1 and CDR2 from the germline V gene are DFQATT and SNEGSKA (reference sequence). Trimming left V 1 base short and J 5 bases short, with 10 bases between. The CDR3 loop spans 13 amino acids. The CDR3: CSARGRVEDTQYF. The CDR3 bases are TGCAGTGCTAGAGGGAGGGTGGAAGATACGCAGTATTTT.

This clonotype was detected ten times or more. V is TRBV5-6 and J is TRBJ1-4; no clear D gene. V lost 0 bases, J lost 5 bases, and 11 bases lay in between. The length of the CDR3 is 15 residues. CDR1 and CDR2 (germline): SGHDT, YYEEEE. The CDR3 sequence is CASSLGGSLNEKLFF. For the CDR3, the DNA is TGTGCCAGCAGCTTGGGCGGCAGTCTAAATGAAAAACTGTTTTTT.

This clonotype came up many times. The chain joins TRBV7-9 to TRBJ2-3; D unclear. V lost 1 base to trimming and J lost 0 bases, with 8 bases between them. CDR1 SEHNR and CDR2 FQNEAQ come from the germline V gene (reference sequence). CDR3 length equals 15 residues. The CDR3 DNA follows: TGTGCCAGCAGCTTAGAACAGAGCAGCACAGATACGCAGTATTTT. This encodes CASSLEQSSTDTQYF.

This clonotype was recorded at least ten times. The chain uses TRBV12-3 or TRBV12-4 and TRBJ1-5, with D possibly TRBD1 on 6 matching bases. There are 16 residues in the CDR3. V dropped 6 bases and J dropped 4 bases, with 19 bases sitting between them. CDR3 sequence (DNA): TGTGCCAGCAGCCTAAACAGGGTAGGGCCTAATCAGCCCCAGCATTTT. This gives the protein CASSLNRVGPNQPQHF.

This clonotype was picked up many times. The chain recombines TRBV6-5 with TRBJ1-2; 9 nucleotides align to TRBD1. Germline CDR1 is MNHEY and CDR2 is SVGAGI. The CDR3 contains 12 residues. V shed 6 bases, J shed 8 bases, and the junction held 4 bases outside the gene matches. The CDR3 sequence: CASSTGGRGYTF. The CDR3 DNA follows: TGTGCCAGCAGCACAGGGGGCCGGGGCTACACCTTC.

This clonotype was seen a handful of times. At one end the junction does not follow the germline gene, possibly because of a read error. V and J are TRBV2 and TRBJ2-7, with TRBD2 identical over 7 bases. This CDR3 spans 15 amino acids. The V gene's germline CDR1 is SNHLY and CDR2 FYNNEI. CDR3 loop: CASSDIGRSSHEQYF. In DNA form, the CDR3 reads TGTGCCAGCAGTGATATCGGGAGGTCCTCCCACGAGCAGTACTTC. The whole variable domain, remainder taken from reference TRBV2 and TRBJ2-7, is EPEVTQTPSHQVTQMGQEVILRCVPISNHLYFYWYRQILGQKVEFLVSFYNNEISEKSEIFDDQFSVERPDGSNFTLKIRSTKLEDSAMYFCASSDIGRSSHEQYFGPGTRLTVT.

V gene TRBV7-8 combines with J gene TRBJ2-7; D gene ambiguous. CDR3 length: 15 amino acids. V shed 1 base and J shed 6 bases, with 16 bases lying between them. Germline V CDR1 and CDR2: SGHVS, FQNEAQ. In DNA form, the CDR3 reads TGTGCCAGCAGCTTAGATGGGTCGGTTGGGGTCGAGCAGTACTTC. Translation gives CASSLDGSVGVEQYF.

This clonotype was counted a few times. The chain has TRBV20-1 and TRBJ2-5, with TRBD2 identical over 16 bases. Germline V lookup: CDR1 DFQATT, CDR2 SNEGSKA (reference sequence). The J segment lost 2 bases and the V segment lost 1 base, leaving 7 bases of the junction unmatched. The CDR3 is 18 residues long. The CDR3 protein is CSARAAGLAGGGQETQYF. In DNA, the CDR3 is TGCAGTGCTAGAGCAGCGGGACTAGCGGGAGGGGGACAAGAGACCCAGTACTTC.

V and J are TRBV10-1 and TRBJ2-3; no clear D. Germline CDR1 is WNHNN and CDR2 is SYGVQD (reference sequence). V was pared by 6 bases and J by 2 bases, with 21 bases between. The CDR3 covers 17 residues. CDR3 in amino acids: CASSFDQTRFNTDTQYF. In nucleotides, the CDR3 is TGCGCCAGCAGCTTCGACCAGACTCGGTTTAACACAGATACGCAGTATTTT.

This clonotype was recorded a few times. The chain recombines TRBV9 with TRBJ2-3, with D unresolved. This CDR3 has 14 amino acids. Germline CDR1 and CDR2: SGDLS and YYNGEE. The V end lost 6 bases, the J end lost 5 bases, and 16 bases lay between the germline ends. CDR3 amino acids: CASTRTALIDTQYF. CDR3 coding DNA: TGTGCCAGCACCAGGACGGCCCTGATAGATACGCAGTATTTT.

This clonotype turned up a few times. The chain has TRBV18 and TRBJ1-3, with D maybe TRBD1 (5 bases). This CDR3 comprises 14 residues. V dropped 6 bases and J dropped 1 base, with 10 bases sitting between them. Germline CDR1 KGHSH, CDR2 LQKENI. The CDR3: CASSEGSSGNTIYF. The DNA for the CDR3 is TGTGCCAGCTCCGAGGGGTCTTCTGGAAACACCATATATTTT.

A few counts support this clonotype. The rearrangement joins TRBV28 to TRBJ1-2; 8 nucleotides line up with TRBD1. V lost 1 base, J lost 8 bases, and 6 bases stayed unmatched. CDR3 size: 14 residues. Germline lookup yields CDR1 MDHEN and CDR2 SYDVKM. In DNA form, the CDR3 reads TGTGCCAGCAGTTTATCCGGGACAGGTCAAGGCTACACCTTC. Translation: CASSLSGTGQGYTF.

In its sample, this clonotype ranks as medium-sized (0.01 to 0.1%). The rearrangement uses TRBV7-9 and TRBJ2-7; 11 bases align to TRBD1. Germline CDR1 reads SEHNR; CDR2 reads FQNEAQ (reference sequence). The V and J ends lost 6 bases and 3 bases, in that order; junction bases with no gene match: 4. This CDR3 comprises 14 residues. The CDR3 nucleotides read TGTGCCAGCAGTTCCGGGACAGGGGGCTACGAGCAGTACTTC. It translates to CASSSGTGGYEQYF.

In its sample, this clonotype was seen a few times. The chain has TRBV24-1 and TRBJ2-3; 7 bases line up with TRBD1. Germline V gene sequence: CDR1 KGHDR, CDR2 SFDVKD. The CDR3 spans 13 residues. V dropped 4 bases and J dropped 6; count of bases not matched to a gene: 3. The CDR3: CATSDLRGDTQYF. The CDR3 bases are TGTGCCACCAGTGACCTCAGGGGGGATACGCAGTATTTT.

The chain uses TRBV7-9 and TRBJ2-3; D is tentatively TRBD1 or TRBD2 (5 bases each). Deletions cut 5 bases from V and 2 bases from J, with 11 bases between. This CDR3 spans 14 amino acids. The germline V gene has CDR1 SEHNR and CDR2 FQNEAQ (reference sequence). The chain's CDR3 is CASSRGVSTDTQYF. CDR3 sequence (DNA): TGTGCCAGCAGCAGAGGGGTTTCCACAGATACGCAGTATTTT.

Many counts were recorded for this clonotype. The chain has TRBV9 and TRBJ1-1, with D maybe TRBD1 (5 bases). The CDR3 contains 13 residues. V was clipped by 3 bases and J by 3 bases, with 9 bases between them. Germline lookup yields CDR1 SGDLS and CDR2 YYNGEE. In nucleotides, the CDR3 is TGTGCCAGCAGCGCAAGGGGAGACACTGAAGCTTTCTTT. Amino acids: CASSARGDTEAFF.